Detailed here is one TCR beta chain. Its antigen is not known. V was cut by 5 bases and J by 7 bases, with 5 bases left in between. The CDR3 consists of 11 residues. Germline CDR1 reads LNHNV; CDR2 reads YYDKDF (reference sequence). The sample belongs to a study of CD8+ T cells in alopecia areata. Study background: For the treated group, dosing was oral tofacitinib at 5 to 10 mg twice daily. Findings of the study overall: Scalp sequencing captures resident alphabeta T cells of normal skin too. Across lesional scalp, and particularly alopecia totalis/universalis, clonality surpassed that of normal scalp.

TCR sequencing used cDNA made by reverse transcription of extracted RNA. Generated by immunoSEQ multiplex PCR, the TCRdb table keeps only in-frame clones and is missing some. The table lists around 140,000 clones, about 89% of them singletons, with more than 13% in the top ten. Peripheral blood and lesional scalp punch biopsies were taken from alopecia areata patients. This clonotype originated in a human donor with alopecia areata. Sequencing used CD8+ T cells sorted from blood, obtained at week 0. The chain links TRBV15 to TRBJ2-2; D remains unclear. The CDR3 loop reads CATSLNGELFF. CDR3 bases: TGTGCCACCAGCTTGAACGGGGAGCTGTTTTTT.